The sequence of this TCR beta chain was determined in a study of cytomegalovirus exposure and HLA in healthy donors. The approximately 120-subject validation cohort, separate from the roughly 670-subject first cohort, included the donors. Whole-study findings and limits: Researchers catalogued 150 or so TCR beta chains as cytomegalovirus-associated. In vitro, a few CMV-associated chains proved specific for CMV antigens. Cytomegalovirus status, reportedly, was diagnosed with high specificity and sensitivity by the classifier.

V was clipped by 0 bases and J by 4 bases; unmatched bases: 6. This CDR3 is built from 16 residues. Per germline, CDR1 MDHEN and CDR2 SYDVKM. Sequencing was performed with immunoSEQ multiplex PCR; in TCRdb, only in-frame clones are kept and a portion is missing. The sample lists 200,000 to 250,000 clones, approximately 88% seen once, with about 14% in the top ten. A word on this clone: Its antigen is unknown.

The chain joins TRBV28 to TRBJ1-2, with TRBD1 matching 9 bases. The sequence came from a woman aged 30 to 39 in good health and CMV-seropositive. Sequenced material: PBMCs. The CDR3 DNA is TGTGCCAGCAGTTTATGGGGACAGGGAGGAACCTATGGCTACACCTTC. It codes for CASSLWGQGGTYGYTF.